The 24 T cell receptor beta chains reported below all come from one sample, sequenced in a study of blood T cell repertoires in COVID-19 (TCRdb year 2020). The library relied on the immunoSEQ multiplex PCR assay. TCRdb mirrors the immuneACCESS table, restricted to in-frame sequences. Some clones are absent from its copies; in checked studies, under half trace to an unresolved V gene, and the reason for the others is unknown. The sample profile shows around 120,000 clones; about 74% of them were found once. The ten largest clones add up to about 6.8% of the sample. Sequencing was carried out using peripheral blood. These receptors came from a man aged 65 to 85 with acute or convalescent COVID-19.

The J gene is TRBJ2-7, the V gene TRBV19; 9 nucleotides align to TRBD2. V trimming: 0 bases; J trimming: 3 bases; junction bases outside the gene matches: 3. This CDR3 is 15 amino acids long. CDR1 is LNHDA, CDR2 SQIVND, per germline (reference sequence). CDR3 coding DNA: TGTGCCAGTAGTATAGATTGGACTAGCGTCTACGAGCAGTACTTC. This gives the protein CASSIDWTSVYEQYF. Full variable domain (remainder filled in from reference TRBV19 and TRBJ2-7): DGGITQSPKYLFRKEGQNVTLSCEQNLNHDAMYWYRQDPGQGLRLIYYSQIVNDFQKGDIAEGYSVSREKKESFPLTVTSAQKNPTAFYLCASSIDWTSVYEQYFGPGTRLTVT.

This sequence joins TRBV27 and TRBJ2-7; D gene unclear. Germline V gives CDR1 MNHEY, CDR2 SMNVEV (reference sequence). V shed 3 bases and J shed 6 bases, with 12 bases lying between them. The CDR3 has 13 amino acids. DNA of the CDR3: TGTGCCAGCAGTTTCGGTCTCTTTACCGAGCAGTACTTC. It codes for CASSFGLFTEQYF.

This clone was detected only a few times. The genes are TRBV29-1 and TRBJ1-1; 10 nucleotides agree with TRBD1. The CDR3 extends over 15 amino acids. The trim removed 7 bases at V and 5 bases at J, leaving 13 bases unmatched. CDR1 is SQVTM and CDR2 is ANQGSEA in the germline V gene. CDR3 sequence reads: CSALKRQGADTEAFF. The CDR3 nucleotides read TGCAGCGCCCTAAAACGACAGGGGGCTGATACTGAAGCTTTCTTT.

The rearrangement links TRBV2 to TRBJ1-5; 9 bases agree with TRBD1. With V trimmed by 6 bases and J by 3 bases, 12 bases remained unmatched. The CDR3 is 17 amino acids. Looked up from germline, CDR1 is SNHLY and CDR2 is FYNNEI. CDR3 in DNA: TGTGCCAGCAGACCAGGACAGGGGAGTAGGGACAATCAGCCCCAGCATTTT. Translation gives CASRPGQGSRDNQPQHF.

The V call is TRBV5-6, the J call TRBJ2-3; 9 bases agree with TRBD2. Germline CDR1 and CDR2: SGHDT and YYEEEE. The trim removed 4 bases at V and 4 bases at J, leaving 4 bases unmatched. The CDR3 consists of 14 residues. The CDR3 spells CASSNGLASDTQYF. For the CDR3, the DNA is TGTGCCAGCAGCAACGGACTAGCGTCAGATACGCAGTATTTT. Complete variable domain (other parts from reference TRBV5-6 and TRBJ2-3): DAGVTQSPTHLIKTRGQQVTLRCSPKSGHDTVSWYQQALGQGPQFIFQYYEEEERQRGNFPDRFSGHQFPNYSSELNVNALLLGDSALYLCASSNGLASDTQYFGPGTRLTVL.

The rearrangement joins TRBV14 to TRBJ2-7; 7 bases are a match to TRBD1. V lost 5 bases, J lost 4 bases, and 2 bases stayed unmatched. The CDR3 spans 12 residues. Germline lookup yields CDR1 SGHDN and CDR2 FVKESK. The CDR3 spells CASSLTGYEQYF. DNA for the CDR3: TGTGCCAGCAGCTTGACAGGGTACGAGCAGTACTTC.

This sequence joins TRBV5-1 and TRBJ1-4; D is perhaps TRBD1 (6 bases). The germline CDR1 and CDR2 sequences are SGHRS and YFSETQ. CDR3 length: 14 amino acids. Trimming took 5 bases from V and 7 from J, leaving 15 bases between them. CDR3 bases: TGCGCCAGCAGTAGGGACACCGAAACTGAAAAACTGTTTTTT. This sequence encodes CASSRDTETEKLFF.

Here the CDR3 reads CASNGGQGGRQPQHF. The CDR3 region has the DNA TGTGCCAGCAACGGTGGACAGGGCGGCCGTCAGCCCCAGCATTTT. The rearrangement links TRBV2 to TRBJ1-5, with 8 bases that match TRBD1. After removal of 7 bases from V and 6 bases from J, the junction contained 11 bases not matched to a gene. The germline V gene encodes CDR1 SNHLY and CDR2 FYNNEI. The CDR3 contains 15 residues.

CDR3 in DNA: TGCGCCAGCAGCCCACAGACCGGGACAGGTGCAGGCTACACCTTC. Amino acids: CASSPQTGTGAGYTF. This chain uses TRBV4-3 with TRBJ1-2; 8 bases fit TRBD1. The CDR3 spans 15 residues. Germline CDR1 LGHNA, CDR2 YSLEER. The V segment lost 4 bases and the J segment 8 bases; nucleotides outside the gene matches: 12.

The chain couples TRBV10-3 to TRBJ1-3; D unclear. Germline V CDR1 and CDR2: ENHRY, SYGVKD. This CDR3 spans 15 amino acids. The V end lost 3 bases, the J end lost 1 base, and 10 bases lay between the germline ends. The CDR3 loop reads CAISESQLSGNTIYF. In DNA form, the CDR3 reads TGTGCCATCAGTGAAAGTCAGTTATCTGGAAACACCATATATTTT.

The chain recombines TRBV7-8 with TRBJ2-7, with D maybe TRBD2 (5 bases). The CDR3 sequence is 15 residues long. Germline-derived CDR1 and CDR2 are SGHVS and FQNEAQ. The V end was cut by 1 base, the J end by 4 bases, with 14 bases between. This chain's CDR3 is CASSLDIGVRYEQYF. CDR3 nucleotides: TGTGCCAGCAGCTTAGATATCGGGGTTCGGTACGAGCAGTACTTC.

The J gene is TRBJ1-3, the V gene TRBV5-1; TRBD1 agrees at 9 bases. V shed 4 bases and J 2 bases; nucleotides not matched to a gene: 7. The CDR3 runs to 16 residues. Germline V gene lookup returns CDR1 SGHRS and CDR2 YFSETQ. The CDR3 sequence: CASSRDRVGTGNTIYF. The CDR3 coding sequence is TGCGCCAGCAGCCGGGACAGGGTGGGAACTGGAAACACCATATATTTT. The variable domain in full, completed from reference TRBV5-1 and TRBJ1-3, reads KAGVTQTPRYLIKTRGQQVTLSCSPISGHRSVSWYQQTPGQGLQFLFEYFSETQRNKGNFPGRFSGRQFSNSRSEMNVSTLELGDSALYLCASSRDRVGTGNTIYFGEGSWLTVV.

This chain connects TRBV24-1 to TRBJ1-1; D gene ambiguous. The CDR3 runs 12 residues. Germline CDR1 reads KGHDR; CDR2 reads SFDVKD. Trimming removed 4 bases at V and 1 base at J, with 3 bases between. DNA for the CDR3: TGTGCCACCAGTGACGGGAACACTGAAGCTTTCTTT. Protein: CATSDGNTEAFF.

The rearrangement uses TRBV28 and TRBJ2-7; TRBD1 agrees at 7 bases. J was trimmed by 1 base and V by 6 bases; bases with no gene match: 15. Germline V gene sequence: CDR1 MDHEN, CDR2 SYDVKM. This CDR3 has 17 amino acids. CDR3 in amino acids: CASSSPPRQGPSYEQYF. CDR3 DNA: TGTGCCAGCAGCTCCCCCCCCCGACAGGGACCTTCCTACGAGCAGTACTTC.

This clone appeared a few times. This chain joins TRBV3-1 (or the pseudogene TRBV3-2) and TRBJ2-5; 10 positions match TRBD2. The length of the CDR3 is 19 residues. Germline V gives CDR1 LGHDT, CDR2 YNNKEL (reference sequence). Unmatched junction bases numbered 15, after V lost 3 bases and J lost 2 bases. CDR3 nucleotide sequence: TGTGCCAGCAGCCAGCAAACCGGGCTAGCGGGGGACCCTCAAGAGACCCAGTACTTC. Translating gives CASSQQTGLAGDPQETQYF.

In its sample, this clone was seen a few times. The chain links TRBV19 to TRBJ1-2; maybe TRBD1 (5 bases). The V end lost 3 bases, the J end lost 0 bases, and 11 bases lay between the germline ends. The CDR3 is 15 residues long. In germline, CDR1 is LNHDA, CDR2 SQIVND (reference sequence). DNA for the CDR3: TGTGCCAGTAGTATTTTTGGGGCGGCTAACTATGGCTACACCTTC. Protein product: CASSIFGAANYGYTF.

The CDR3 reads CASSSLLNQPQHF. The DNA for the CDR3 is TGTGCCAGCAGTTCCCTCCTAAATCAGCCCCAGCATTTT. The chain employs TRBV6-6 and TRBJ1-5; no clear D gene. Trimming took off 4 bases at V and 4 bases at J, with 8 bases between the two ends. CDR3 length: 13 amino acids. The germline CDR1 and CDR2 sequences are MNHNY and SVGAGI (reference sequence).

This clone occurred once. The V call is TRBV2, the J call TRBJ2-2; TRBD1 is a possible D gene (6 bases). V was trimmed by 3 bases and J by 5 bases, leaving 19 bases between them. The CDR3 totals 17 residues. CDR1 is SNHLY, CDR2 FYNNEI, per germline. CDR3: CASSDSRWAGDTGELFF. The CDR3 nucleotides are TGTGCCAGCAGTGATAGTAGGTGGGCAGGGGATACCGGGGAGCTGTTTTTT.

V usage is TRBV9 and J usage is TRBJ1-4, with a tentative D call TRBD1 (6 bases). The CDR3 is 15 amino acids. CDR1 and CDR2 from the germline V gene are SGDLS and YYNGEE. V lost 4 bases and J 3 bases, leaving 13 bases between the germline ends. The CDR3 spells CASSPAGAPNEKLFF. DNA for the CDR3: TGTGCCAGCAGCCCCGCGGGGGCTCCTAATGAAAAACTGTTTTTT.

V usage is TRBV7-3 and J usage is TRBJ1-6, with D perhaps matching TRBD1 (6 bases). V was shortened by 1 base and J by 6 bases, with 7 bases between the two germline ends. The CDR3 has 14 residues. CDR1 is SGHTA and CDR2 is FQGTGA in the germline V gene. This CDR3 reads CASSLKGGNSPLHF. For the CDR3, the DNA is TGTGCCAGCAGCTTAAAAGGGGGTAATTCACCCCTCCACTTT.

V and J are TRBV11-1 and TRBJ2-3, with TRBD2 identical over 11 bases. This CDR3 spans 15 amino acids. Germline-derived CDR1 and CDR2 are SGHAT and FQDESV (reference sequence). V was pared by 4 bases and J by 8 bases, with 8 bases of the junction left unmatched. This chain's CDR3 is CASSYLAGGEGTQYF. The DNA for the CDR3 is TGTGCCAGCAGCTACCTAGCGGGAGGCGAAGGTACGCAGTATTTT.

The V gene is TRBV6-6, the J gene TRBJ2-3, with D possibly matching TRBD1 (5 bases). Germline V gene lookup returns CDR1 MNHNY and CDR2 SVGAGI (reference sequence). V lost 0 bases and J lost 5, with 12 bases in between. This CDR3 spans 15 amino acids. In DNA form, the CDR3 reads TGTGCCAGCAGTTACTCGAAAGGGGATATAGATACGCAGTATTTT. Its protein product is CASSYSKGDIDTQYF.

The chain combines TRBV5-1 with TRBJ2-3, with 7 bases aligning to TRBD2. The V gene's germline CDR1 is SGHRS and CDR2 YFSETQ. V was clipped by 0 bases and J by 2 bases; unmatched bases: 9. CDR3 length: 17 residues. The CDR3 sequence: CASSLVGAGASTDTQYF. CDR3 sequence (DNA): TGCGCCAGCAGCTTGGTTGGGGCGGGAGCCTCCACAGATACGCAGTATTTT.

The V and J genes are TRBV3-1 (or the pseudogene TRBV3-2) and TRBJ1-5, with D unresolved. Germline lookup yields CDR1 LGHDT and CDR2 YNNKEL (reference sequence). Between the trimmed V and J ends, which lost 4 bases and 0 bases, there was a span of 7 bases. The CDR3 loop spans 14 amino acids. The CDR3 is CASSPVHSNQPQHF. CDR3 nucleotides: TGTGCCAGCAGCCCGGTGCATAGCAATCAGCCCCAGCATTTT.